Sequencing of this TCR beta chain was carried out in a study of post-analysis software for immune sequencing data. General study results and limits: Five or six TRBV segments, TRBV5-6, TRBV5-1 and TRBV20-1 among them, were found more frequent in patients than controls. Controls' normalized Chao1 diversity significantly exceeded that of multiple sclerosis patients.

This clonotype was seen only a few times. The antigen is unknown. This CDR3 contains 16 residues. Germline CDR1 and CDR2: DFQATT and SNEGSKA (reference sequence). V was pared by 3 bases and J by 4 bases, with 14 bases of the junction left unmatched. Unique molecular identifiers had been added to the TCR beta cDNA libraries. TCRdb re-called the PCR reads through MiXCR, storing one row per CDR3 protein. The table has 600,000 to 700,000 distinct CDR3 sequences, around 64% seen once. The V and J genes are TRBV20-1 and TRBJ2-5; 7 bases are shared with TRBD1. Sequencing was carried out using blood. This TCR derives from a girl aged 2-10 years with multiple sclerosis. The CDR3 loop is CSARGHRGRDPETQYF. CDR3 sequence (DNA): TGCAGTGCTAGGGGCCACAGGGGAAGGGACCCAGAGACCCAGTACTTC.